This T cell receptor (beta chain) was found in a study of blood T cells in healthy people across ages. Then a second PCR, running roughly 7 to 11 cycles, was carried out with a sample-barcoded 5' primer and a J-beta primer mix. TCRdb reprocessed the 5' RACE reads via MiXCR and lists one record per CDR3 protein. The sample records about 1.6 million distinct CDR3 sequences, about 35% being singletons. The V gene end was trimmed by 5 bases and the J gene end by 10 bases; junction bases not matched to a gene: 13. Germline values: CDR1 SQVTM, CDR2 ANQGSEA. The length of the CDR3 is 15 residues. Isolation per sample recovered at least 7 million PBMCs. This clonotype was found a few times.

The J gene is TRBJ2-1, the V gene TRBV29-1; TRBD2 matches 11 bases. The receptor was derived from a woman aged 25-40 years in good health. Source material: blood. CDR3 region: CSVYSGTSGGEEQFF. In nucleotides, the CDR3 is TGCAGCGTTTACTCCGGGACTAGCGGAGGGGAGGAGCAGTTCTTC.